What follows describes a single T cell receptor beta chain. Source study methods: Cell counts per sample came from amplifying reference gene primers. TCRdb's copy holds only in-frame clones and misses some; the assay was immunoSEQ multiplex PCR. V and J calls and clone size follow that table, whereas D and trimming were derived from the DNA. The repertoire holds about 390,000 clones, 80% to 90% seen once, with approximately 9.3% in the top ten. Recovered participants had two consecutive negative NP/OP PCR tests, healthcare professional clearance, or symptom resolution. The data were taken from a study of blood T cell repertoires in COVID-19. Overall study context: Acute and convalescent COVID-19 samples came from the United States, Italy and Spain.

The CDR3 runs to 13 residues. V shed 8 bases and J shed 7 bases, with 18 bases lying between them. Sequencing used PBMCs or T cells enriched from blood (not recorded which). V is TRBV12-3 or TRBV12-4 and J is TRBJ2-7, with D possibly TRBD1 on 6 matching bases. The sequence was collected from a woman aged 45-65 years who had recovered from COVID-19. The CDR3 nucleotides are TGTGCCAGCTTGTTCTCGGGACACCCTGAGCAGTACTTC. It specifies CASLFSGHPEQYF.